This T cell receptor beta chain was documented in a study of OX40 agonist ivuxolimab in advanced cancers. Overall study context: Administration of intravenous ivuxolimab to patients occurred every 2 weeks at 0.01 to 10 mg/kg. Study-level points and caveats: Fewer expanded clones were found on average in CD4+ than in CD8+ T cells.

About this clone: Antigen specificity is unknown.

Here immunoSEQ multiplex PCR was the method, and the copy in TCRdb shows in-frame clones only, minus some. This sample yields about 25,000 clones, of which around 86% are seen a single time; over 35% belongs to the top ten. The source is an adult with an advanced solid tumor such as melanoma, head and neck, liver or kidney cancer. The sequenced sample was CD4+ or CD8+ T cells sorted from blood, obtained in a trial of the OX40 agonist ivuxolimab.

CDR3 coding DNA: TGCGCCAGCAGCCACCCGAAGGACAGGGGGTTCTACGAGCAGTACTTC. It specifies CASSHPKDRGFYEQYF. V gene TRBV4-1 combines with J gene TRBJ2-7; 10 bases map to TRBD1. V gave up 3 bases and J gave up 3 bases; unmatched junction bases: 8. The CDR3 spans 16 residues. Per germline, CDR1 MGHRA and CDR2 YSYEKL.